This T cell receptor (beta chain) was recorded in a study of shared clonotypes between healthy human individuals. CDR1 is ENHRY and CDR2 is SYGVKD in the germline V gene. The CDR3 is made up of 14 amino acids. Trimming at V came to 10 bases and at J to 0 bases, leaving 7 bases not matched to a gene. Naivety among CD8 cells was defined by CD45RO negativity and positive CCR7 selection, thereby excluding terminally differentiated effector memory CD45RA+ cells. Recent vaccinations or acute infections were absent in the healthy HIV-negative adult donors. All the donors were Caucasian adults who lived in Nashville, Tennessee. The authors distributed each subset's genomic DNA evenly over several immunoSEQ plates. The method was immunoSEQ multiplex PCR; TCRdb's version includes in-frame clones alone and lacks a portion of them. The data contain 1.5 million to 2.5 million clones, about 95% of them singletons.

Broader study findings: Larger estimated richness was generally recorded for naive subsets relative to memory subsets.

On this clone itself: The target antigen is unknown.

J is TRBJ2-7 and V is TRBV10-3; 9 nucleotides match TRBD1. The sequencing input was naive CD8+ T cells sorted from blood. The origin of this receptor is a man between 18 and 29 years old in good health. The CDR3: CATGETGGSYEQYF. The CDR3 nucleotides read TGTGCCACCGGAGAGACAGGGGGCTCCTACGAGCAGTACTTC.